Listed below are T cell receptor beta chains from one sample, sequenced in a study of blood T cells in healthy people across ages. One entry per CDR3 protein results from TCRdb running MiXCR on the 5' RACE reads. The sample yields approximately 2,000,000 distinct CDR3 sequences, roughly 43% seen once. The sequencing input was blood. Every receptor here comes from a human donor in good health. Both conserved end residues are part of each CDR3. The D gene is left open where the match is weak. A row's size may be missing; if present it is once, few, many or a size class.

>TRBV6-2/TRBV6-3|TRBJ2-5|.|TRBD2
TGTGCCAGCAAATTAACTAGCGGGGGGGTCGAGACCCAGTACTTC
CASKLTSGGVETQYF
>TRBV20-1|TRBJ2-5|.|.
TGCAGTGCAAACGCCGGAGGAAAGGGTGTCCGGGAGACCCAGTACTTC
CSANAGGKGVRETQYF
>TRBV12-3/TRBV12-4|TRBJ2-5|many|.
TGTGCCAGCAGTTTTAGTTCCCAAGAGACCCAGTACTTC
CASSFSSQETQYF
>TRBV9|TRBJ1-3|.|.
TGTGCCAGCAGCGACAGTAGAGGAAACACCATATATTTT
CASSDSRGNTIYF
>TRBV6-2/TRBV6-3|TRBJ2-2|once|.
TGTGCCAGCAGTTTCGCCCACAACACCGGGGAGCTGTTTTTT
CASSFAHNTGELFF
>TRBV2|TRBJ2-7|.|TRBD1
TGTGCCAGCACCTCTGAGGGGGCGGAACAGTACTTC
CASTSEGAEQYF
>TRBV6-1|TRBJ2-1|.|TRBD1
TGTGCCAGCAGTGTGGGACAGGGGATTCTAAATGAGCAGTTCTTC
CASSVGQGILNEQFF
>TRBV12-3/TRBV12-4|TRBJ2-6|.|.
TGTGCCAGCAGGACCTTGGGGGCCAACGTCCTGACTTTC
CASRTLGANVLTF
>TRBV4-2|TRBJ2-5|.|TRBD2
TGTGCCAGCAGCCAAGTTTCAGCGGGGGACCTCCAAGAGACCCAGTACTTC
CASSQVSAGDLQETQYF
>TRBV7-2|TRBJ2-6|many|.
TGTGCCAGCAGCTTGGGAACTGGGGCCAACGTCCTGACTTTC
CASSLGTGANVLTF
>TRBV4-3|TRBJ2-3|.|TRBD2
TGCGCCAGCAGCCAAGATACCAAGGATTGGCGGGGACTAGCTCAGTATTTT
CASSQDTKDWRGLAQYF
>TRBV20-1|TRBJ2-3|.|TRBD1
TGCAGTGCTAGAGAGCGGGTACAGGGGGCGCATACGCAGTATTTT
CSARERVQGAHTQYF
>TRBV6-2/TRBV6-3|TRBJ2-4|many|.
TGTGCCAGCAGTTGGGCAGGGGCCAAAAACATTCAGTACTTC
CASSWAGAKNIQYF
>TRBV12-3/TRBV12-4|TRBJ1-5|.|.
TGTGCCAGCAGCCGCTTTGCATTGGGAACCCAGCCCCAGCATTTT
CASSRFALGTQPQHF
>TRBV29-1|TRBJ2-5|few|.
TGCAGCGCCAGGGATTGGGGGGCTCCGCAGACCCAGTACTTC
CSARDWGAPQTQYF
>TRBV7-9|TRBJ2-5|.|.
TGTGCCAGCAGCTTAGAGAGAGGAATACAAGAGGCCCAGTACTTC
CASSLERGIQEAQYF
>TRBV15|TRBJ1-2|.|.
TGTGCCACCAGCAGAACAGGTTCTGGCTACACCTTC
CATSRTGSGYTF
>TRBV4-1|TRBJ2-5|.|.
TGCGCCAGCAGCCAAGATACCATTCAAGAGACCCAGTACTTC
CASSQDTIQETQYF
>TRBV4-3|TRBJ2-7|few|TRBD2
TGCGCCAGCAGCCAAGAGCCGCTGATAGCGGGGGGGCCAGACGAGCAGTACTTC
CASSQEPLIAGGPDEQYF
>TRBV29-1|TRBJ2-2|few|TRBD1
TGCAGCGTTGGGACAGGATGGGGCACCGGGGAGCTGTTTTTT
CSVGTGWGTGELFF
>TRBV15|TRBJ2-2|.|.
TGTGCCACCAGCACGAGCACCGGGGAGCTGTTTTTT
CATSTSTGELFF
>TRBV7-9|TRBJ1-2|.|.
TGTGCCAGCAGCTTCGAGGGGGAAAGTCAAGGCTACACCTTC
CASSFEGESQGYTF
>TRBV11-3|TRBJ1-1|.|.
TGTGCCAGCAGCCCCCGGCGCACTCTGAACACTGAAGCTTTCTTT
CASSPRRTLNTEAFF
>TRBV5-1|TRBJ2-7|.|TRBD1
TGCGCCAGCAGCTTACGATCAGCAGGGGGACACTCCTACGAGCAGTACTTC
CASSLRSAGGHSYEQYF